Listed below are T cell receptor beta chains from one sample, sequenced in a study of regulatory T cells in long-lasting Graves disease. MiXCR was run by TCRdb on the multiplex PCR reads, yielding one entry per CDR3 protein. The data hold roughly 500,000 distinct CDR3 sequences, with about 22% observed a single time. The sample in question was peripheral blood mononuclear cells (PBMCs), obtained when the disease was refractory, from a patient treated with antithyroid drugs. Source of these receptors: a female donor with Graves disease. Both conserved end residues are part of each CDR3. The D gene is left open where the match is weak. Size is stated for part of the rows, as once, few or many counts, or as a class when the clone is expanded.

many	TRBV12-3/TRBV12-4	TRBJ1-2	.	TGTGCCAGCAGTTTGCCCCCAGAGGGCTACACCTTC	CASSLPPEGYTF
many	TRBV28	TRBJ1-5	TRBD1	TGTGCCAGCAGTCTAGGACAGGGTTTTAATCAGCCCCAGCATTTT	CASSLGQGFNQPQHF
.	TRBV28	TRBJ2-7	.	TGTGCCGGCTCACCACCAGGGGGGCGAGTCGAGCAGTACTTC	CAGSPPGGRVEQYF
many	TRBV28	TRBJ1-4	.	TGTGCCAGCGTTAATGCAGGGAGGATTGAAAAACTGTTTTTT	CASVNAGRIEKLFF
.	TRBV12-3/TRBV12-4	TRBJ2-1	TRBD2	TGTGCCAGCAGTTTAGTAGGCGGGGGGACCAACAATGAGCAGTTCTTC	CASSLVGGGTNNEQFF
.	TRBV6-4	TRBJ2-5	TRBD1	TGTGCCAGCAGCTTAGTCAGGGGGCTGGAGACCCAGTACTTC	CASSLVRGLETQYF
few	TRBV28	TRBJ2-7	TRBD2	TGTGCCAGCTCGGAACGGGGGGGCGGCCCATACGAGCAGTACTTC	CASSERGGGPYEQYF
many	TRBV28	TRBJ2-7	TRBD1	TGTGCCAGCTATGCTGAGGGGGCGCAGGGGATTCACGAGCAGTACTTC	CASYAEGAQGIHEQYF
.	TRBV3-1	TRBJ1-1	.	TGTGCCAGCAATGGCTTACAGAACACTGAAGCTTTCTTT	CASNGLQNTEAFF
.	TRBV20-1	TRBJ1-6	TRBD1	TGCAGTGCGAGGACAGGGGGCTTTTCACCCCTCCACTTT	CSARTGGFSPLHF
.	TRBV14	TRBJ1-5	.	TGTGCCAGCAGCCAATCCCCCAACGAGGGGGGTCTCAATCAGCCCCAGCATTTT	CASSQSPNEGGLNQPQHF
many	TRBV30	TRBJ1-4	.	TGTGCCTGGAGTGAGGGGGGCGCAGGAAAACTGTTTTTT	CAWSEGGAGKLFF
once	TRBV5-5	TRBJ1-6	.	TGTGCCAGCAGCATCACGGGAAAGACGGTCCTTTCACCCCTCCACTTT	CASSITGKTVLSPLHF
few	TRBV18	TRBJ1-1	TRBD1	TGTGCCACCCAGGGGGGGCGGAACACTGAAGCTTTCTTT	CATQGGRNTEAFF
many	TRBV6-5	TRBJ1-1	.	TGTGCCAGCAGTTACCCCAGGGGAGCCGGGAACACTGAAGCTTTCTTT	CASSYPRGAGNTEAFF
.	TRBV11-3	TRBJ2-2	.	TGTGCCAGCAGCTCCTACAGGGGAGGTACCGGGGAGCCGTTTTTT	CASSSYRGGTGEPFF
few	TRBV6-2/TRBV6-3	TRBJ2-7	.	TGTGCCAGCAGTTACGGAGTTGGCGAGCAGTACTTC	CASSYGVGEQYF
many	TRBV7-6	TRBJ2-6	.	TGTGCCAGCAGCCCTGGCCCCACGGGTAAAGGGGCCAACGTCCTGACTTTC	CASSPGPTGKGANVLTF
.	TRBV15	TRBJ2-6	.	TGTGCCACCAGCAGAGGAAGCTCTGGGGCCAACGTCCTGACTTTC	CATSRGSSGANVLTF
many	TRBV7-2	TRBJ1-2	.	TGTGCCAGCAGTTACAGGGAGGCTGGGTATGGCTACACCTTC	CASSYREAGYGYTF
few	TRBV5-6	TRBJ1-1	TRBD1	TGTGCCAGCAGTGAGGACAGGGCCACTGAAGCTTTCTTT	CASSEDRATEAFF
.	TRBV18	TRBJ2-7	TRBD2	TGTGCCAGCTCACCACAGGACGGGGGGGAGCAGTACTTC	CASSPQDGGEQYF
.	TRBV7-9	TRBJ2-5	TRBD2	TGTGCCAGCAGCCAGCCTAGCGGATCACAAGAGACCCAGTACTTC	CASSQPSGSQETQYF
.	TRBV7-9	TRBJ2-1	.	TGTGCCAGCAGCTTAGCGGGAGGCCCTTTTAATCATGAGCAGTTCTTC	CASSLAGGPFNHEQFF
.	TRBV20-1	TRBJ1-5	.	TGCAGTGCCTCCGATGGAAGCAATCAGCCCCAGCATTTT	CSASDGSNQPQHF
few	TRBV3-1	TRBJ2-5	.	TGTGCCAGCAGCCAAGATTACGCAAATTTGGGGACCCAGTACTTC	CASSQDYANLGTQYF
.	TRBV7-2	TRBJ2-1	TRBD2	TGTGCCAGCAGCCTACGACTAGCGGGGTACAATGAGCAGTTCTTC	CASSLRLAGYNEQFF
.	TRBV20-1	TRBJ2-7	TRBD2	TGCAGTGCTAGAGATCGGGAGACTAGCGGGTACGAGCAGTACTTC	CSARDRETSGYEQYF
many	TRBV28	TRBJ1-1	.	TGTGCCAGCACCACCACGTTCAGGGGACTTAACACTGAAGCTTTCTTT	CASTTTFRGLNTEAFF
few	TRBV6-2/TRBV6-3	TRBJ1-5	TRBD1	TGTGCCAGCAGCAACCGGGACAGGAGCGATCAGCCCCAGCATTTT	CASSNRDRSDQPQHF
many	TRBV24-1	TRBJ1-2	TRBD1	TGTGCCACCAGTGATTCGCCCGGGACAGGGTATGGCTACACCTTC	CATSDSPGTGYGYTF
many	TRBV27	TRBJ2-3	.	TGTGCCAGCAGCCCTACGGTTGCAGGTACGCAGTATTTT	CASSPTVAGTQYF
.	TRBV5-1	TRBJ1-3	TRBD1	TGCGCCAGCTCCGGGACAGCTGGAAACACCATATATTTT	CASSGTAGNTIYF
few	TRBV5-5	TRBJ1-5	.	TGTGCCAGCAGCTCGTCCCGGGACATTTATAATCAGCCCCAGCATTTT	CASSSSRDIYNQPQHF
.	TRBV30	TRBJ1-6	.	TGTGCCTGGAGTGTCGGCGATAATTCACCCCTCCACTTT	CAWSVGDNSPLHF
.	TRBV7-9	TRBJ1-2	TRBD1	TGTGCCAGCAGCTCAACCGGGACAGCAATTAACTATGGCTACACCTTC	CASSSTGTAINYGYTF
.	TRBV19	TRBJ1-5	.	TGTGCCAGTAGCCCGCTAAGGGGCCTGGGTGCCCCTAGCAATCAGCCCCAGCATTTT	CASSPLRGLGAPSNQPQHF
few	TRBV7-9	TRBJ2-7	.	TGTGCCAGCAGCTTTGAGGGACAAATCGCTCCTTACGAGCAGTACTTC	CASSFEGQIAPYEQYF
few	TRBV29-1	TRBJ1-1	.	TGCAGCGCCGGGGGGGCAATGAACACTGAAGCTTTCTTT	CSAGGAMNTEAFF
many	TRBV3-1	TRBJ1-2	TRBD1	TGTGCCAGCAGCCAAAATGGACAGGGGAACTATGGCTACACCTTC	CASSQNGQGNYGYTF
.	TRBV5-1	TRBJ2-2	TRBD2	TGCGCCAGCAGCCCACCGGGACTAGCGGGAGGCGGGGAGCTGTTTTTT	CASSPPGLAGGGELFF
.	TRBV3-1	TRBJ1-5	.	TGTGCCAGCAGCCAAGGGCTGGGGGACCAGCCCCAGCATTTT	CASSQGLGDQPQHF
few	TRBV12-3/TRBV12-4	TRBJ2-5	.	TGTGCCAGCAGAGTAACAGGGCGAGGGGAGACCCAGTACTTC	CASRVTGRGETQYF
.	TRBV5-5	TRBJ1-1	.	TGTGCCAGCATCCTTTCCAGGGGCACCACTGAAGCTTTCTTT	CASILSRGTTEAFF
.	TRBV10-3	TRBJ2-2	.	TGTGCCATCAGTGTTCCGGGAGCGAACACCGGGGAGCTGTTTTTT	CAISVPGANTGELFF